This TCR beta chain came from a study of response to subunit inactivated influenza vaccine. One entry per CDR3 protein results from TCRdb running MiXCR on the RT-PCR reads. The sample comprises some 640,000 distinct CDR3 sequences, 14% of which are singletons, and around 7% rests with the top ten. Study conclusions and caveats: The authors suggested that every seasonal influenza vaccination recruits few new T cells.

This clonotype has a count of ten or more. Its specificity is not known. The sequence derives from a man aged 45 to 65 who received an inactivated influenza vaccine. The specimen comprised PBMCs from blood, sampled approximately 15 days before vaccination.

This CDR3 reads CASSQDLKGPYNEQFF. As DNA, the CDR3 is TGTGCCAGCAGCCAAGATCTGAAAGGTCCCTACAATGAGCAGTTCTTC. The rearrangement joins TRBV3-1 to TRBJ2-1; D unclear. The CDR3 sequence is 16 residues long. Germline V gene lookup returns CDR1 LGHDT and CDR2 YNNKEL (reference sequence). V was clipped by 0 bases and J by 2 bases, with 11 bases between them.